Listed below are T cell receptor beta chains from one sample, sequenced in a study of cytotoxic CD8 clonotypes in ibrutinib-treated CLL. TCRdb's table, derived via immunoSEQ multiplex PCR, lists solely in-frame clones and lacks some. The table records a few hundred thousand clones, 70% of them present only once. Sequencing was performed on PBMCs, taken after 24 months of ibrutinib treatment. Source of these receptors: a human donor with chronic lymphocytic leukemia. The CDR3 runs from the conserved cysteine through the conserved F or W. The order of the fields is J gene, CDR3 length, V gene, clone size, D gene, CDR3 protein, CDR3 DNA. A D gene is named only where the DNA matches it firmly. Size tells how often a clone was seen (once, few, many) or the class of an expanded clone, and some rows leave it out.

>TRBJ1-2|14|TRBV30|NA|TRBD1
CAWSSGQANYGYTF
TGTGCCTGGAGTTCGGGACAGGCTAACTATGGCTACACCTTC
>TRBJ2-3|12|TRBV10-3|NA|NA
CATIGDTDTQYF
TGTGCCACCATAGGAGACACAGATACGCAGTATTTT
>TRBJ1-6|16|TRBV5-4|NA|NA
CASSLGRGAGNSPLHF
TGTGCCAGCAGCTTGGGGAGGGGTGCTGGCAATTCACCCCTCCACTTT
>TRBJ2-7|14|TRBV10-3|few|NA
CAISGDRDTYEQYF
TGTGCCATCAGTGGGGACCGGGACACCTACGAGCAGTACTTC
>TRBJ1-2|13|TRBV5-1|few|NA
CASSNTGSHGYTF
TGCGCCAGCAGCAATACAGGGTCTCATGGCTACACCTTC
>TRBJ1-2|13|TRBV30|NA|NA
CAWSQTEGYGYTF
TGTGCCTGGAGTCAAACCGAGGGGTATGGCTACACCTTC
>TRBJ1-2|15|TRBV10-3|NA|NA
CAISESSGASYGYTF
TGTGCCATCAGTGAGTCGTCAGGCGCCAGCTATGGCTACACCTTC
>TRBJ1-1|14|TRBV7-8|NA|NA
CASSPEYMNTEAFF
TGTGCCAGCAGCCCCGAATACATGAACACTGAAGCTTTCTTT
>TRBJ2-1|14|TRBV28|once|NA
CASSLDSSYNEQFF
TGTGCCAGCAGTTTAGACAGCTCCTACAATGAGCAGTTCTTC
>TRBJ1-5|13|TRBV30|NA|NA
CAWSTDSNQPQHF
TGTGCCTGGAGCACCGATAGCAATCAGCCCCAGCATTTT
>TRBJ2-2|14|TRBV25-1|NA|NA
CASSEWGSTGELFF
TGTGCCAGCAGTGAATGGGGATCGACCGGGGAGCTGTTTTTT
>TRBJ2-7|14|TRBV27|NA|NA
CASSLDVRTYEQYF
TGTGCCAGCAGTTTGGACGTACGTACCTACGAGCAGTACTTC
>TRBJ2-3|14|TRBV11-3|few|NA
CASSPGATTDTQYF
TGTGCCAGCAGCCCAGGGGCCACGACAGATACGCAGTATTTT
>TRBJ2-2|17|TRBV7-9|NA|TRBD1
CASSSTPTGVGTGELFF
TGTGCCAGCAGCTCCACCCCCACAGGGGTCGGCACCGGGGAGCTGTTTTTT
>TRBJ2-7|13|TRBV19|few|NA
CASSKVGSYEQYF
TGTGCCAGTAGTAAGGTTGGGTCCTACGAGCAGTACTTC
>TRBJ1-2|14|TRBV18|NA|TRBD1
CASSPFPTGEGYTF
TGTGCCAGCTCACCATTTCCCACAGGGGAAGGCTACACCTTC
>TRBJ2-1|16|TRBV27|NA|TRBD2
CASSILGLAGGNEQFF
TGTGCCAGCAGTATATTGGGACTAGCGGGAGGGAATGAGCAGTTCTTC
>TRBJ2-7|14|TRBV9|NA|TRBD2
CASSVEGLAGEQYF
TGTGCCAGCAGCGTAGAGGGACTAGCGGGGGAGCAGTACTTC
>TRBJ1-2|10|TRBV28|NA|NA
CASGDYGYTF
TGTGCCTCTGGTGACTATGGCTACACCTTC
>TRBJ1-2|12|TRBV6-5|NA|NA
CASSLGATGYTF
TGTGCCAGCAGCCTGGGGGCGACTGGCTACACCTTC